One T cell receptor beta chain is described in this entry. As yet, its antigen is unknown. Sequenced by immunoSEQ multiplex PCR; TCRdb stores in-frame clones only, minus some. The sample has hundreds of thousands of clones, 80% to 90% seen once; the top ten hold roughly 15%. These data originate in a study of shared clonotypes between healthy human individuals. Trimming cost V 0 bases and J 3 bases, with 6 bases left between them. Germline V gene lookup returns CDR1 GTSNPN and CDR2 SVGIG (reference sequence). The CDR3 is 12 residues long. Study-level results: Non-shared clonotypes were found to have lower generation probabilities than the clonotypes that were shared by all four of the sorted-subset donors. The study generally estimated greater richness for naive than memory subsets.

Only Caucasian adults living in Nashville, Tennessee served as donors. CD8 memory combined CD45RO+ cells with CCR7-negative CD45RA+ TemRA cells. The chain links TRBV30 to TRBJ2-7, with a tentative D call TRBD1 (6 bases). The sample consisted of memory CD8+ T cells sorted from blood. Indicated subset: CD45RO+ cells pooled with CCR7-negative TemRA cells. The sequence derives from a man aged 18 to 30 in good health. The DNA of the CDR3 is TGTGCCTGGAGTGTGGACAGCTACGAGCAGTACTTC. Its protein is CAWSVDSYEQYF. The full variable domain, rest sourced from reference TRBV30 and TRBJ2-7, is SQTIHQWPATLVQPVGSPLSLECTVEGTSNPNLYWYRQAAGRGLQLLFYSVGIGQISSEVPQNLSASRPQDRQFILSSKKLLLSDSGFYLCAWSVDSYEQYFGPGTRLTVT.